This T cell receptor beta chain stems from a study of memory CD4+ T cells and cytomegalovirus serostatus. At the level of the study: This sample comes from healthy Belgian adults, under 10 CMV seropositive, under 25 seronegative. Study outcomes and limitations: Of more than 150 reported CMV TCRbeta sequences, roughly 67 were found in memory CD4+ repertoires.

The sort gate was single viable CD3+CD4+CD8-CD45RO+ cells for memory CD4+ T cells. Total CD4+ T cells were enriched by CD4 positive selection. Points on this clone: Its target is not known. This may be a read error, as it is one base from a much larger clone. Other DNA sequences from this sample encode an identical CDR3 as well.

Germline lookup yields CDR1 MNHNY and CDR2 SVGAGI (reference sequence). The CDR3 is made up of 13 amino acids. Trimming pared 0 bases from V and 3 bases from J, leaving 3 bases between. Authors' data handling: After removing out-of-frame reads, 2.3 million or so distinct TCRbeta sequences remained. Data came from immunoSEQ multiplex PCR; TCRdb stores just in-frame clones and leaves some out. That table supplies the V and J calls and clone size; D and trimming were determined from the DNA. The sample lists just under 95,000 clones; under 90% were seen once. This receptor was taken from an adult in good health and CMV-seropositive. Sequenced input: memory CD4+ T cells from blood. The chain links TRBV6-6 to TRBJ1-3; D is unresolved. The CDR3 DNA is TGTGCCAGCAGTTACTCGAATGGAAACACCATATATTTT. It translates to CASSYSNGNTIYF.